The 30 T cell receptor beta chains given below trace back to one sample, sequenced in a study of T cells in Graves' hyperthyroidism and ophthalmopathy. RNA transcripts gave rise to amplified TCR beta CDR3 regions. First-round RT-PCR targeting the TCR CDR3 was performed with the HTBI primer set. One entry per CDR3 protein, called by TCRdb with MiXCR from the multiplex PCR reads. The top ten hold 3% to 4% of the sample, which has under 650,000 distinct CDR3 sequences, under 20% seen once. Sequencing used blood. Receptors originate from a woman in her twenties or thirties with Graves' hyperthyroidism.

The V and J genes are TRBV20-1 and TRBJ2-4, with D hard to call. CDR1 and CDR2 from the germline V gene are DFQATT and SNEGSKA (reference sequence). V shed 6 bases and J shed 0 bases, with 15 bases lying between them. The CDR3 runs 15 residues. CDR3 in DNA: TGCAGTGCCCCCCTTTTGCGGAGAGCCAAAAACATTCAGTACTTC. Its protein product is CSAPLLRRAKNIQYF.

The chain uses TRBV9 and TRBJ2-1; 13 nucleotides match TRBD2. The junction had 6 bases not matched to a gene; V was cut back by 0 bases and J by 9 bases. Germline-derived CDR1 and CDR2 are SGDLS and YYNGEE. This CDR3 comprises 16 residues. CDR3 nucleotide sequence: TGTGCCAGCAGCGTAGGGGCGAGACTAGCGGGGGGTGAGCAGTTCTTC. Its translation: CASSVGARLAGGEQFF.

The rearrangement links TRBV19 to TRBJ2-7; D ambiguous. CDR1 and CDR2 from the germline V gene are LNHDA and SQIVND (reference sequence). The CDR3 is 16 amino acids. The ends were cut back, 4 bases at V and 2 bases at J, with 18 bases in the middle. The CDR3 region is CASSKLGILVPYEQYF. The CDR3 nucleotides are TGTGCCAGTAGTAAGTTGGGAATTCTCGTACCCTACGAGCAGTACTTC.

Ten or more counts support this clonotype. The chain links TRBV3-1 to TRBJ2-3; D ambiguous. This CDR3 has 16 amino acids. In germline, CDR1 is LGHDT, CDR2 YNNKEL (reference sequence). V lost 0 bases and J lost 0, with 10 bases in between. CDR3 protein: CASSQDNRLSTDTQYF. The CDR3 DNA reads as TGTGCCAGCAGCCAAGATAACAGACTCAGCACAGATACGCAGTATTTT.

This clonotype was recorded at least ten times. This sequence joins TRBV2 and TRBJ1-2, with TRBD1 matching 8 bases. CDR1 is SNHLY and CDR2 is FYNNEI in the germline V gene. V was pared by 9 bases and J by 6 bases, with 9 bases of the junction left unmatched. There are 13 residues in the CDR3. The CDR3 DNA reads TGTGCCAGGAGACTGACAGGGGCCGATGGCTACACCTTC. It yields the protein CARRLTGADGYTF.

This clonotype was detected a few times. The chain has TRBV27 and TRBJ2-6, with D perhaps TRBD2 (5 bases). The V gene lost 5 bases and the J gene lost 11 bases, with 16 bases spanning the gap. Germline CDR1 reads MNHEY; CDR2 reads SMNVEV (reference sequence). There are 14 residues in the CDR3. The CDR3 loop reads CASSLLGRRDVLTF. The CDR3 nucleotides read TGTGCCAGCAGTCTGCTGGGGAGACGGGACGTCCTGACTTTC.

This clonotype has more than one count but fewer than ten. The rearrangement uses TRBV7-9 and TRBJ1-1; possibly TRBD1 for D (6 bases). Trimming took off 5 bases at V and 3 bases at J, with 16 bases between the two ends. This CDR3 is 15 amino acids long. The germline CDR1 and CDR2 sequences are SEHNR and FQNEAQ (reference sequence). This chain's CDR3 is CASSPDEGGHTEAFF. The CDR3 DNA reads TGTGCCAGCAGCCCCGATGAAGGGGGGCACACTGAAGCTTTCTTT.

This clonotype was counted at least ten times. V and J are TRBV3-1 and TRBJ2-7; no reliable D call. Trimming removed 1 base from V and 2 bases from J, with 12 bases in between. CDR3 length: 15 residues. Germline V gene sequence: CDR1 LGHDT, CDR2 YNNKEL (reference sequence). Here the CDR3 DNA reads TGTGCCAGCAGCCAAGTTGGTGGCGGCCCCTACGAGCAGTACTTC. Its translation is CASSQVGGGPYEQYF.

This clonotype was observed at least ten times. The rearrangement links TRBV5-1 to TRBJ2-7; D is possibly TRBD2 (6 bases). The ends were cut back, 4 bases at V and 2 bases at J, with 16 bases in the middle. Germline V CDR1 and CDR2: SGHRS, YFSETQ. There are 15 residues in the CDR3. Written as DNA, the CDR3 is TGCGCCAGCAGCCTTGACCCGGGAGAAGCCTACGAGCAGTACTTC. Translating it yields CASSLDPGEAYEQYF.

V gene TRBV11-3 combines with J gene TRBJ1-1, with a tentative D call TRBD1 (6 bases). The CDR3 consists of 16 residues. Germline values: CDR1 SGHNT, CDR2 YENEEA. V was clipped by 1 base and J by 4 bases, with 16 bases between them. CDR3 loop: CASSLVLRGGSTEAFF. Here the CDR3 DNA reads TGTGCCAGCAGCTTAGTCCTCAGGGGCGGAAGCACTGAAGCTTTCTTT.

This rearrangement joins TRBV6-2 or TRBV6-3 to TRBJ1-1, with unresolved D. In germline, CDR1 is MNHEY, CDR2 SVGEGT. The CDR3 covers 12 residues. Trimming took off 2 bases at V and 5 bases at J, with 6 bases between the two ends. The CDR3 region is CASSYVETEAFF. The CDR3 DNA reads TGTGCCAGCAGTTACGTCGAAACTGAAGCTTTCTTT.

The chain carries TRBV12-3 or TRBV12-4 and TRBJ1-3; D not certain. The CDR3 covers 14 residues. The germline V and J ends were trimmed by 6 bases and 5 bases, with 14 bases remaining between them. CDR3 nucleotides: TGTGCCAGCAGCCCCGCCCGGCAGCGAAACACCATATATTTT. Translation gives CASSPARQRNTIYF.

This clonotype has ten or more counts. This chain links TRBV10-1 with TRBJ2-2; 9 bases agree with TRBD2. V gave up 6 bases and J gave up 3 bases; unmatched junction bases: 2. Germline lookup yields CDR1 WNHNN and CDR2 SYGVQD (reference sequence). The CDR3 runs 14 residues. The CDR3 spells CASRLAGDTGELFF. The CDR3 coding sequence is TGCGCCAGCAGATTAGCGGGAGACACCGGGGAGCTGTTTTTT.

This clonotype has ten or more counts. The rearrangement links TRBV18 to TRBJ1-1; D is uncertain. The CDR3 loop spans 14 amino acids. CDR1 KGHSH and CDR2 LQKENI come from the germline V gene. Trimming cost V 2 bases and J 6 bases, with 13 bases left between them. CDR3: CASSPSDQDPEAFF. CDR3 sequence (DNA): TGTGCCAGCTCACCATCCGACCAGGACCCTGAAGCTTTCTTT.

The rearrangement links TRBV7-2 to TRBJ2-7; TRBD2 agrees at 13 bases. The length of the CDR3 is 16 residues. V shed 5 bases, J shed 4 bases, and the junction held 8 bases outside the gene matches. Germline values: CDR1 SGHTA, CDR2 FQGNSA. In DNA, the CDR3 is TGTGCCAGCAGCGCCGGACTAGCGGGAGCGGGATACGAGCAGTACTTC. Translating it yields CASSAGLAGAGYEQYF.

Ten or more counts support this clonotype. This sequence joins TRBV7-6 and TRBJ2-1, with D possibly TRBD2 on 5 matching bases. V lost 1 base and J 0 bases, leaving 10 bases between the germline ends. This CDR3 has 16 residues. CDR1 SGHVS and CDR2 FNYEAQ come from the germline V gene. The CDR3 sequence: CASSLGGATSYNEQFF. CDR3 nucleotide sequence: TGTGCCAGCAGCTTAGGGGGAGCTACCTCCTACAATGAGCAGTTCTTC.

This clonotype has a count of ten or more. The chain is built from TRBV11-2 and TRBJ2-7; 11 positions match TRBD2. The junction had 2 bases not matched to a gene; V was cut back by 4 bases and J by 0 bases. Germline CDR1 and CDR2: SGHAT and FQNNGV. The CDR3 sequence is 15 residues long. The CDR3 sequence is CASSWGTSGSYEQYF. The CDR3 DNA is TGTGCCAGCAGCTGGGGGACTAGCGGCTCCTACGAGCAGTACTTC. Looking up the rest from reference TRBV11-2 and TRBJ2-7 gives the full variable domain: EAGVAQSPRYKIIEKRQSVAFWCNPISGHATLYWYQQILGQGPKLLIQFQNNGVVDDSQLPKDRFSAERLKGVDSTLKIQPAKLEDSAVYLCASSWGTSGSYEQYFGPGTRLTVT.

V gene TRBV20-1 combines with J gene TRBJ2-3, with 9 bases that match TRBD2. The ends lost 6 bases at V and 3 bases at J; junction bases unmatched: 10. The V gene's germline CDR1 is DFQATT and CDR2 SNEGSKA (reference sequence). The CDR3 extends over 15 amino acids. The CDR3 nucleotides are TGCAGTGCAAGCGTCGCGGGAGGGCCGACAGATACGCAGTATTTT. It codes for CSASVAGGPTDTQYF.

The genes are TRBV29-1 and TRBJ2-7; 12 bases agree with TRBD2. Trimming took 4 bases from V and 5 from J; bases not matched to a gene: 6. The germline gives CDR1 SQVTM, CDR2 ANQGSEA. The CDR3 totals 14 residues. CDR3 region: CSVGASGRVDEQYF. The CDR3 coding sequence is TGCAGCGTTGGGGCTAGCGGGAGGGTCGACGAGCAGTACTTC.

In its sample, this clonotype was seen many times. The V gene is TRBV20-1, the J gene TRBJ1-1, with D uncertain. There are 11 residues in the CDR3. The germline V and J ends were trimmed by 1 base and 3 bases, with 3 bases remaining between them. Germline values: CDR1 DFQATT, CDR2 SNEGSKA (reference sequence). The DNA for the CDR3 is TGCAGTGCTAGAGGGGACACTGAAGCTTTCTTT. This encodes CSARGDTEAFF.

This clonotype was seen more than once but under ten times. The chain links TRBV2 to TRBJ1-3, with no clear D. The CDR3 totals 14 residues. Germline CDR1 and CDR2: SNHLY and FYNNEI. The V gene lost 7 bases and the J gene lost 0 bases, with 10 bases spanning the gap. The CDR3 reads CASTPSRSGNTIYF. For the CDR3, the DNA is TGTGCCAGCACCCCGAGCCGCTCTGGAAACACCATATATTTT.

This clonotype was recorded at least ten times. The genes are TRBV2 and TRBJ1-4; D is uncertain. In germline, CDR1 is SNHLY, CDR2 FYNNEI. Trimming removed 6 bases at V and 8 bases at J, with 10 bases between. The CDR3 totals 12 residues. The CDR3 loop is CASRPQREKLFF. In DNA form, the CDR3 reads TGTGCCAGCAGACCTCAAAGGGAAAAACTGTTTTTT.

This clonotype was recorded a few times. This chain links TRBV29-1 with TRBJ2-4; TRBD2 might be the D (5 bases). The germline V and J ends were trimmed by 4 bases and 5 bases, with 9 bases remaining between them. Germline V gene data show CDR1 as SQVTM and CDR2 as ANQGSEA. The CDR3 length is 12 residues. The CDR3 reads CSVVGNENIQYF. The CDR3 coding sequence is TGCAGCGTTGTCGGGAATGAAAACATTCAGTACTTC.

This clonotype has just a few counts. This could be a read error, since a much larger clone is one nucleotide away. The chain joins TRBV20-1 to TRBJ2-7; D remains unclear. The germline gives CDR1 DFQATT, CDR2 SNEGSKA (reference sequence). This CDR3 contains 11 residues. CDR3 residues: CSAADFYEQCF. As DNA, the CDR3 is TGCAGTGCTGCCGACTTCTACGAGCAGTGCTTC.

Many counts were recorded for this clonotype. The V gene is TRBV30, the J gene TRBJ1-5, with 7 bases lining up with TRBD1. This CDR3 comprises 14 residues. Germline V gene data show CDR1 as GTSNPN and CDR2 as SVGIG (reference sequence). J lost 5 bases, V lost 3 bases, and 7 bases had no gene match. The CDR3 loop reads CAWSLGQAYQPQHF. The CDR3 DNA is TGTGCCTGGAGCCTTGGACAGGCATATCAGCCCCAGCATTTT.

The V gene is TRBV20-1, the J gene TRBJ2-7; perhaps TRBD2 as D (6 bases). The closer fit of TRBJ2-1 to the DNA end suggests the J call may be wrong. The CDR3 totals 13 residues. Germline assignment: CDR1 DFQATT and CDR2 SNEGSKA (reference sequence). The CDR3 here is CSASRDFRYEQFF. The DNA for the CDR3 is TGCAGTGCTAGCCGGGACTTCAGATACGAGCAGTTCTTC.

This clonotype occurred a few times. V and J are TRBV19 and TRBJ2-7, with 13 bases lining up with TRBD2. Losses at the gene ends were 2 bases for V and 2 bases for J; bases not matched to a gene: 12. This CDR3 is built from 19 residues. CDR1 and CDR2 from the germline V gene are LNHDA and SQIVND (reference sequence). CDR3 residues: CASSIRGGLAGELAYEQYF. As DNA, the CDR3 is TGTGCCAGTAGTATAAGGGGAGGACTAGCGGGAGAATTGGCCTACGAGCAGTACTTC.

The V gene is TRBV19, the J gene TRBJ1-2, with D unclear. The germline V and J ends were trimmed by 3 bases and 4 bases, with 9 bases remaining between them. This CDR3 has 13 amino acids. In germline, CDR1 is LNHDA, CDR2 SQIVND (reference sequence). This CDR3 reads CASSMVEFYGYTF. In nucleotides, the CDR3 is TGTGCCAGTAGTATGGTAGAGTTCTATGGCTACACCTTC.

In this sample, this clonotype turned up once. The chain has TRBV28 and TRBJ1-5; no clear D gene. Trimming took off 7 bases at V and 4 bases at J, with 11 bases between the two ends. The CDR3 is 13 residues long. Germline V gene sequence: CDR1 MDHEN, CDR2 SYDVKM. In DNA, the CDR3 is TGTGCCAGCAATCCCTCTGATAATCAGCCCCAGCATTTT. Translation gives CASNPSDNQPQHF.

This clonotype was seen ten or more times. The chain has TRBV7-2 and TRBJ1-6; perhaps TRBD1 as D (6 bases). Germline-derived CDR1 and CDR2 are SGHTA and FQGNSA. The CDR3 runs 17 residues. Trimming removed 5 bases at V and 7 bases at J, with 21 bases between. The CDR3 DNA sequence: TGTGCCAGCAGCCGACAAGGGATCGGGGGCGCGAATTCACCCCTCCACTTT. The encoded protein is CASSRQGIGGANSPLHF.